Listed below are T cell receptor beta chains from one sample, sequenced in a study of T-cell reconstitution after alpha-beta-depleted transplantation in children. Via MiXCR, TCRdb re-called the PCR reads, giving one row per CDR3 protein. There are about 440,000 distinct CDR3 sequences in the sample; 43% occur only once, and around 29% lies in the top ten. The sequences come from PBMCs, collected before TCRalphabeta/CD19-depleted stem cell transplant. These receptors originate from a girl aged 2 to 9 with aplastic anemia, due to receive a stem cell transplant. The CDR3 runs from the conserved cysteine through the conserved F or W. D genes are given only for firm matches. The listing skips clone size in some rows; elsewhere it reads once, few, many or a size class.

V	J	size	D	CDR3	DNA
TRBV9	TRBJ2-5	.	.	CASSVGFKVEETQYF	TGTGCCAGCAGCGTAGGATTCAAGGTGGAGGAGACCCAGTACTTC
TRBV5-1	TRBJ1-4	.	.	CASSPSVAGEKLFF	TGCGCCAGCAGCCCCAGCGTGGCTGGAGAAAAACTGTTTTTT
TRBV15	TRBJ2-5	.	.	CATSRENRGETQYF	TGTGCCACCAGCAGAGAAAACAGAGGAGAGACCCAGTACTTC
TRBV5-1	TRBJ2-3	once	TRBD2	CASSLVPGLAGEDTQYF	TGCGCCAGCAGCTTGGTTCCGGGACTAGCGGGGGAGGATACGCAGTATTTT
TRBV20-1	TRBJ2-7	.	.	CSGDNSYEQYF	TGCAGTGGGGATAACTCCTACGAGCAGTACTTC
TRBV29-1	TRBJ2-5	.	TRBD1	CSFLGQQETQYF	TGCAGCTTCCTGGGACAGCAAGAGACCCAGTACTTC
TRBV6-5	TRBJ1-2	.	.	CASSFDRPSARYTF	TGTGCCAGCAGTTTTGACAGGCCTTCGGCCCGCTACACCTTC
TRBV20-1	TRBJ1-2	.	.	CSARDLDGSYGYTF	TGCAGTGCTAGAGATTTGGACGGATCCTATGGCTACACCTTC
TRBV15	TRBJ2-1	.	.	CATSRRLADEQFF	TGTGCCACCAGCAGACGGCTAGCTGATGAGCAGTTCTTC
TRBV6-6	TRBJ2-7	.	.	CASATLSSYEQYF	TGTGCCAGCGCTACATTGAGCTCCTACGAGCAGTACTTC
TRBV18	TRBJ2-7	few	.	CASSLDDGYEQYF	TGTGCCAGCTCATTGGACGATGGCTACGAGCAGTACTTC
TRBV20-1	TRBJ2-7	.	.	CSARDNLASIYEQYF	TGCAGTGCTAGAGATAACCTAGCCTCAATCTACGAGCAGTACTTC
TRBV28	TRBJ1-2	.	TRBD1	CASRTGTGRGGYTF	TGTGCCAGCAGGACAGGGACAGGGAGGGGCGGCTACACCTTC
TRBV7-2	TRBJ2-7	.	TRBD1	CASSQTGEQYF	TGTGCCAGCAGCCAGACAGGGGAGCAGTACTTC
TRBV2	TRBJ1-1	.	.	CASTVGNTEAFF	TGTGCCAGCACGGTAGGGAACACTGAAGCTTTCTTT
TRBV19	TRBJ2-1	many	.	CASSIITNNEQFF	TGTGCCAGTAGTATTATTACCAACAATGAGCAGTTCTTC
TRBV20-1	TRBJ2-1	.	TRBD1	CSARAYRAGRDRDYNEQFF	TGCAGTGCTAGAGCATACAGAGCCGGACGGGACAGAGATTACAATGAGCAGTTCTTC
TRBV7-2	TRBJ2-3	.	TRBD2	CASRRGTSGMTDTQYF	TGTGCCAGCAGGCGCGGGACTAGCGGGATGACAGATACGCAGTATTTT
TRBV20-1	TRBJ1-1	.	.	CSARVTVNTEAFF	TGCAGTGCTAGAGTTACAGTGAACACTGAAGCTTTCTTT
TRBV10-3	TRBJ2-5	.	TRBD2	CAISEGLAGTGSQETQYF	TGTGCCATCAGTGAGGGACTAGCGGGGACGGGGAGCCAAGAGACCCAGTACTTC
TRBV5-1	TRBJ2-7	.	TRBD1	CASSKTGYSYEQYF	TGCGCCAGCAGCAAGACAGGGTACTCCTACGAGCAGTACTTC
TRBV7-2	TRBJ1-3	many	.	CASSSGQLLDTIYF	TGTGCCAGCAGCTCAGGACAACTGCTAGACACCATATATTTT
TRBV20-1	TRBJ2-7	.	.	CSARGTTETYEQYF	TGCAGTGCTAGAGGAACGACCGAGACTTACGAGCAGTACTTC
TRBV20-1	TRBJ2-3	.	.	CSAIERTDTQYF	TGCAGTGCTATAGAGCGAACAGATACGCAGTATTTT
TRBV3-1	TRBJ2-1	few	.	CASSQPAKVELANEQFF	TGTGCCAGCAGCCAACCCGCCAAGGTAGAGCTGGCCAATGAGCAGTTCTTC
TRBV12-3/TRBV12-4	TRBJ2-3	many	.	CASSQVASGTDTQYF	TGTGCCAGCTCCCAGGTGGCTAGCGGCACAGATACGCAGTATTTT